This TCR beta chain derives from a study of blood T cell repertoires in COVID-19. Study information: PBMCs, B-cell-depleted T cells, or T cells provided the cDNA or gDNA that made up the material.

Assay used: immunoSEQ multiplex PCR; TCRdb lists only in-frame clones, some missing. Found here are about 320,000 clones, around 86% of them singletons; the top ten hold about 5.2%. CDR1 and CDR2 from the germline V gene are DFQATT and SNEGSKA (reference sequence). Trimming cost V 3 bases and J 0 bases, with 9 bases left between them. The CDR3 length is 14 residues. Residents of about two dozen US areas, aged roughly 18 to 89 years, made up the participants. Allocation to cohorts depended on clinical history reported by the participants. The sequence was collected from a man in his fifties or sixties who had recovered from COVID-19. This sequence joins TRBV20-1 and TRBJ2-1; TRBD1 is a possible D gene (5 bases). The sample consisted of PBMCs or T cells enriched from blood (not recorded which). CDR3 sequence: CSASTDSSYNEQFF. Written as DNA, the CDR3 is TGCAGTGCTAGTACTGACAGCTCCTACAATGAGCAGTTCTTC.